This TCR beta chain was sequenced in a study of a mutant IDH1 vaccine in newly diagnosed glioma. Study context: Patients had eight vaccinations, in weeks 1, 3, 5, 7, 11, 15, 19 and 23. It was radiotherapy, temozolomide, or both that patients received previously, with most receiving both. Treated patients had a mean age of around 40 years and a roughly 60% male, around 38% female split. The study's findings and limits: In around 93% of patients, immune responses induced by the vaccine occurred.

Time point of the sample: week 23, last vaccination. Every vaccination contained 300 ug of the mutant IDH1 20-mer peptide and was paired with topical imiquimod. Generated by immunoSEQ multiplex PCR, the TCRdb table keeps only in-frame clones and is missing some. Of more than 55,000 clones in the sample, roughly three quarters were seen once. As to this clone: As yet, its antigen is unknown.

Germline CDR1 is SGHRS and CDR2 is YFSETQ. Trimming at V came to 0 bases and at J to 4 bases, leaving 4 bases not matched to a gene. The CDR3 loop spans 15 amino acids. The chain combines TRBV5-1 with TRBJ2-5; 9 bases map to TRBD1. This receptor was obtained from a woman aged 40 to 50 with glioma. Some clones in this sample may be carry-over from other donors' samples. The sequencing here drew on PBMCs, taken from a glioma patient whose treatment included an IDH1 peptide vaccine. CDR3 sequence: CASSLVDRGGETQYF. CDR3 bases: TGCGCCAGCAGCTTGGTCGACAGGGGGGGAGAGACCCAGTACTTC.